The clone carrying this TCR beta chain was found a few times. These data are taken from a study of blood T cell repertoires in COVID-19. Across the study: Material from acute and convalescent COVID-19 was sourced from the United States, Italy and Spain. Sources were T cells, B-cell-depleted T cells, or PBMCs; the material itself was cDNA or gDNA.

V was cut by 4 bases and J by 1 base, with 10 bases left in between. Germline assignment: CDR1 SNHLY and CDR2 FYNNEI. The CDR3 length is 14 residues. Study processing details: Amplification from reference gene primers served as the basis for estimated nucleated cell counts. Some clones are missing from TCRdb's copy, which holds only in-frame ones; the method was immunoSEQ multiplex PCR. V and J calls and clone size come straight from that table; D and trimming were deduced from the DNA. The sample has 210,000 or so clones; about nine tenths are singletons. The chain has TRBV2 and TRBJ1-1; D unclear. The clonotype comes from a man aged 50 or older with acute or convalescent COVID-19. The material sequenced was peripheral blood. The CDR3 DNA reads TGTGCCAGCAGTGCCAATTTGGCGAACACTGAAGCTTTCTTT. Its protein product is CASSANLANTEAFF.